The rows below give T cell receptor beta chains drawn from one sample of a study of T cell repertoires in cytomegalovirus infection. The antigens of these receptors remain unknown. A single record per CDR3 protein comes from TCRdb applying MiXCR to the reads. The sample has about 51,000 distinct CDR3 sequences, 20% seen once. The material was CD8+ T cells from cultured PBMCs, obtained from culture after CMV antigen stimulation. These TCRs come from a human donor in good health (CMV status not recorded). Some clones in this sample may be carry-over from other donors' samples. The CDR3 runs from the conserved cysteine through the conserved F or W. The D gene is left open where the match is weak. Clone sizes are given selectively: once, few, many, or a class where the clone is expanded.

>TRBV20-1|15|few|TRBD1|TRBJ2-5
CSASRTGGSRETQYF
TGCAGTGCTAGCAGGACAGGGGGGAGTCGGGAGACCCAGTACTTC
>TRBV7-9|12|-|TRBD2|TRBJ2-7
CASTLGRAEQYF
TGTGCCAGCACCCTAGGGAGGGCCGAGCAGTACTTC
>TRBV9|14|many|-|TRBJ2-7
CASSVGQVGYEQYF
TGTGCCAGCAGCGTAGGACAGGTAGGCTACGAGCAGTACTTC
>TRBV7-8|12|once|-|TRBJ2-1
CASSGNRVEQFF
TGTGCCAGCAGCGGTAACAGGGTTGAGCAGTTCTTC
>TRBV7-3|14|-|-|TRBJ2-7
CASSLTGTAYEQYF
TGTGCCAGCAGCTTAACCGGGACTGCCTACGAGCAGTACTTC
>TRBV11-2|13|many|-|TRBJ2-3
CASSLFPTDTQYF
TGTGCCAGCAGCCTCTTCCCGACAGATACGCAGTATTTT
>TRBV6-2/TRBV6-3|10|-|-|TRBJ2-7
CASGTYEQYF
TGTGCCAGCGGAACCTACGAGCAGTACTTC
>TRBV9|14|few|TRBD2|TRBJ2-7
CASSVGAGVSEQYF
TGTGCCAGCAGCGTAGGAGCGGGAGTTTCCGAGCAGTACTTC
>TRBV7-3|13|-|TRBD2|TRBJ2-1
CASSRGLGGEQFF
TGTGCCAGCAGCCGGGGACTAGGGGGTGAGCAGTTCTTC
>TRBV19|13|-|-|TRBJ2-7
CASSYGLHYEQYF
TGTGCCAGTAGTTACGGACTCCACTACGAGCAGTACTTC
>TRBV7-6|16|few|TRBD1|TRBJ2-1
CASSPRTGITYNEQFF
TGTGCCAGCAGCCCGAGGACAGGGATTACCTACAATGAGCAGTTCTTC
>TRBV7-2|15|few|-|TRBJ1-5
CASSLDTRVNQPQHF
TGTGCCAGCAGCTTAGATACCAGGGTGAATCAGCCCCAGCATTTT
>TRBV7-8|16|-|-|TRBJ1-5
CASSLAAGVGNQPQHF
TGTGCCAGCAGCTTAGCGGCAGGGGTTGGCAATCAGCCCCAGCATTTT
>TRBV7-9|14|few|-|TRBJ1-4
CASSSIRQPEKLFF
TGTGCCAGCAGCTCCATCCGACAGCCCGAAAAACTGTTTTTT
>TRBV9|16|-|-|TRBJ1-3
CASSVADRGTGNTIYF
TGTGCCAGCAGCGTAGCCGACCGGGGTACTGGAAACACCATATATTTT
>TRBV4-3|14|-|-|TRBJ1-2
CASSPRRISYCYTF
TGCGCCAGCAGCCCCAGGCGAATTAGCTATTGCTACACCTTC
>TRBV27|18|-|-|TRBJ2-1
CASSLSGIINPPYNEQFF
TGTGCCAGCAGTTTATCGGGAATTATTAACCCTCCCTACAATGAGCAGTTCTTC
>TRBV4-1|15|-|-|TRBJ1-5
CASSQDLGQNQPQHF
TGCGCCAGCAGCCAAGATCTGGGACAAAATCAGCCCCAGCATTTT
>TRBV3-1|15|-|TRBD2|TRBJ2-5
CASSLRSGAGRIQYF
TGTGCCAGCAGCCTCCGTAGCGGGGCGGGGAGGATCCAGTACTTC
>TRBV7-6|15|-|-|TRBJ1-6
CASSLTANGDSPLHF
TGTGCCAGCAGCTTAACGGCCAATGGGGATTCACCCCTCCACTTT
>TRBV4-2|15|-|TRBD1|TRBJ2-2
CASERDRGTYGELFF
TGTGCCAGCGAGAGGGACAGGGGTACATACGGGGAGCTGTTTTTT
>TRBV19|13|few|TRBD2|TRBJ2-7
CASSIGGLGEQYF
TGTGCCAGTAGTATCGGGGGGTTGGGCGAGCAGTACTTC
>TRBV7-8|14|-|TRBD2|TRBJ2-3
CASSFRTSGNTQYF
TGTGCCAGCAGCTTTAGGACTAGCGGAAATACGCAGTATTTT
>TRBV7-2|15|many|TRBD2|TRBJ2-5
CASSPWSGIEETQYF
TGTGCCAGCAGCCCGTGGAGCGGGATCGAAGAGACCCAGTACTTC
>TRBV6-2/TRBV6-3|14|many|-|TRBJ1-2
CASTPRGVNYGYTF
TGTGCCAGCACCCCGCGAGGGGTGAACTATGGCTACACCTTC
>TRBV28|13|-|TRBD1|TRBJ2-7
CASSDRATYEQYF
TGTGCCAGCAGTGACAGGGCTACCTACGAGCAGTACTTC
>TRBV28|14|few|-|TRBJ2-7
CASKTPDRTYEQYF
TGTGCCAGCAAGACCCCGGACAGAACCTACGAGCAGTACTTC
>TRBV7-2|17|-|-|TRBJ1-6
CASSLGRLPFYNSPLHF
TGTGCCAGCAGCTTAGGCAGGCTCCCTTTCTATAATTCACCCCTCCACTTT
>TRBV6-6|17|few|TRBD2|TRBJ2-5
CASSYSVGGLAGETQYF
TGTGCCAGCAGTTACTCGGTGGGGGGGCTAGCGGGAGAGACCCAGTACTTC
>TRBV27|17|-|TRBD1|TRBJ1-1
CASSSSLQGPGDTEAFF
TGTGCCAGCAGTTCCTCTTTACAGGGGCCAGGGGATACTGAAGCTTTCTTT
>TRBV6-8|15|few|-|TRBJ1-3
CASSFGTLYGNTIYF
TGTGCCAGCAGCTTCGGGACTCTATACGGAAACACCATATATTTT
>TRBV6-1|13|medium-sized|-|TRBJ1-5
CASGRGYNQPQHF
TGTGCCAGCGGCCGGGGCTACAATCAGCCCCAGCATTTT
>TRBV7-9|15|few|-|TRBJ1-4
CASSFPGGSNEKLFF
TGTGCCAGCAGCTTCCCCGGGGGGTCTAATGAAAAACTGTTTTTT
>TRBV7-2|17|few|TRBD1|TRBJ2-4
CASSLSRDRVTKNIQYF
TGTGCCAGCAGCTTATCCCGGGACAGGGTAACCAAAAACATTCAGTACTTC
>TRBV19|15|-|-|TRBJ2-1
CASSINRETYNEQFF
TGTGCCAGTAGTATAAACAGGGAGACCTACAATGAGCAGTTCTTC
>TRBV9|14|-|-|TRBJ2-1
CASSVGGGRNEQFF
TGTGCCAGCAGCGTAGGCGGGGGCCGGAATGAGCAGTTCTTC
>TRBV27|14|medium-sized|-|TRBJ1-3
CASSLGPSGNTIYF
TGTGCCAGCAGTTTAGGGCCCTCTGGAAACACCATATATTTT